The entry below gives a single TCR beta chain sequence along with its context. The antigen remains unidentified. These data belong to a study of cytomegalovirus exposure and HLA in healthy donors. Notes on the study in general: Serostatus for CMV was the only available immune exposure information. High sensitivity and specificity were reportedly achieved when the classifier diagnosed cytomegalovirus status. Sequencing probably produced one cluster of sequence variants that were highly shared. Most subjects' HLA-A and HLA-B alleles were reportedly predicted from TCR beta sequences.

A multiplex PCR was run with 60 Vbeta primers and 13 Jbeta primers. Generated by immunoSEQ multiplex PCR, the TCRdb table keeps only in-frame clones and is missing some. The top ten clones hold roughly 4% of a sample with about 150,000 clones, about 83% of them seen once. The germline gives CDR1 SGHRS, CDR2 YFSETQ. CDR3 length equals 13 residues. J gave up 6 bases and V 3 bases, and 2 bases lay outside the gene matches. The genes are TRBV5-1 and TRBJ2-2, with 7 bases fitting TRBD1. The clonotype originates from a woman in her forties in good health and CMV-seronegative. Sequenced input: PBMCs. CDR3 protein: CASSSTGPGELFF. The CDR3 DNA reads as TGCGCCAGCAGCTCGACAGGGCCCGGGGAGCTGTTTTTT. The entire variable domain, with the rest obtained from reference TRBV5-1 and TRBJ2-2, is as follows: KAGVTQTPRYLIKTRGQQVTLSCSPISGHRSVSWYQQTPGQGLQFLFEYFSETQRNKGNFPGRFSGRQFSNSRSEMNVSTLELGDSALYLCASSSTGPGELFFGEGSRLTVL.